The 12 T cell receptor beta chains below were found in one sample sequenced in a study of blood T cells in healthy people across ages. A J-beta primer mix and a sample-barcoded 5' primer were used in a second PCR of roughly 6 to 12 cycles. TCRdb re-analysed the 5' RACE reads in MiXCR, keeping a single row per CDR3 protein. Here the sample spans fewer than 2 million distinct CDR3 sequences, approximately 40% being singletons. Sequencing used blood. These receptors originate from a human donor in good health.

V and J are TRBV3-1 and TRBJ2-1; D not certain. With 2 bases removed from V and 10 bases from J, the gap between germline ends came to 9 bases. CDR1 LGHDT and CDR2 YNNKEL come from the germline V gene (reference sequence). The CDR3 runs to 12 residues. CDR3 residues: CASSQSSREQFF. The DNA for the CDR3 is TGTGCCAGCAGCCAATCTTCGCGGGAGCAGTTCTTC.

The V and J genes are TRBV2 and TRBJ2-1; tentative D call: TRBD2 (5 bases). Trimming pared 6 bases from V and 8 bases from J, leaving 11 bases between. The CDR3 length is 12 residues. CDR1 and CDR2 (germline): SNHLY, FYNNEI. The CDR3 region is CASRTSGDEQFF. The CDR3 DNA reads TGTGCCAGCAGGACCAGCGGAGATGAGCAGTTCTTC.

The gene calls are TRBV7-6 and TRBJ2-5, with a tentative D call TRBD2 (7 bases). The CDR3 runs to 17 residues. V was cut by 2 bases and J by 2 bases, with 18 bases left in between. Germline CDR1 SGHVS, CDR2 FNYEAQ. The CDR3 nucleotides read TGTGCCAGCAGCTTATGGGTACGGGGGGCGGGACAAGAGACCCAGTACTTC. Translation gives CASSLWVRGAGQETQYF.

This clonotype came up a few times. The rearrangement uses TRBV5-1 and TRBJ2-1, with a tentative D call TRBD2 (6 bases). The length of the CDR3 is 14 residues. Germline CDR1 reads SGHRS; CDR2 reads YFSETQ. V was pared by 4 bases and J by 0 bases, with 8 bases between. CDR3 region: CASSMEGSYNEQFF. The CDR3 DNA is TGCGCCAGCAGCATGGAGGGCTCCTACAATGAGCAGTTCTTC. The variable domain in full, with the rest retrieved from reference TRBV5-1 and TRBJ2-1, is KAGVTQTPRYLIKTRGQQVTLSCSPISGHRSVSWYQQTPGQGLQFLFEYFSETQRNKGNFPGRFSGRQFSNSRSEMNVSTLELGDSALYLCASSMEGSYNEQFFGPGTRLTVL.

To note about this clonotype: The junction shows a germline mismatch at one end, possibly a read error. This chain joins TRBV5-1 and TRBJ2-1; either TRBD1 or TRBD2 may supply D (5 bases each). The CDR3 has 15 residues. CDR1 and CDR2 from the germline V gene are SGHRS and YFSETQ. The CDR3 loop is CASSLTGLSYNEQVF. The CDR3 DNA reads TGCGCCAGCAGCTTAACAGGACTCTCCTACAATGAGCAGGTCTTC. Full variable domain (missing parts from reference TRBV5-1 and TRBJ2-1): KAGVTQTPRYLIKTRGQQVTLSCSPISGHRSVSWYQQTPGQGLQFLFEYFSETQRNKGNFPGRFSGRQFSNSRSEMNVSTLELGDSALYLCASSLTGLSYNEQVFGPGTRLTVL.

V and J are TRBV4-1 and TRBJ2-1; maybe TRBD1 (5 bases). The V gene's germline CDR1 is MGHRA and CDR2 YSYEKL. V lost 8 bases and J 0 bases, leaving 17 bases between the germline ends. CDR3 size: 16 residues. In DNA, the CDR3 is TGCGCCAGCGGCCCCCCAGGGCGCAACTCCTACAATGAGCAGTTCTTC. It specifies CASGPPGRNSYNEQFF.

Comments on this clonotype: At one end, the junction sequence differs from germline, possibly due to a read error. The chain combines TRBV29-1 with TRBJ2-5, with D hard to call. The CDR3 is 11 residues long. CDR1 and CDR2 (germline): SQVTM, ANQGSEA. CDR3 sequence (DNA): TGCAGCGTTAGCACCCAAGGGACCCAGTACTTC. Protein sequence: CSVSTQGTQYF.

This clonotype has a handful of counts. V usage is TRBV4-2 and J usage is TRBJ2-7, with D unresolved. Germline assignment: CDR1 LGHNA and CDR2 YNFKEQ. V lost 0 bases, J lost 6 bases, and 12 bases lay in between. There are 14 residues in the CDR3. The CDR3 protein is CASSQEVPFSEQYF. CDR3 nucleotides: TGTGCCAGCAGCCAAGAAGTCCCATTTAGCGAGCAGTACTTC.

The rearrangement uses TRBV5-1 and TRBJ2-3; 8 positions agree with TRBD2. Trimming removed 0 bases from V and 4 bases from J; junction bases left unmatched: 4. Per the germline V gene, CDR1 is SGHRS and CDR2 is YFSETQ. The CDR3 length is 15 residues. DNA of the CDR3: TGCGCCAGCAGCTTGGCCGGGACTAGGGCAGATACGCAGTATTTT. Translated: CASSLAGTRADTQYF.

V is TRBV29-1 and J is TRBJ1-2, with 9 bases that match TRBD1. The CDR3 is made up of 13 amino acids. Per the germline V gene, CDR1 is SQVTM and CDR2 is ANQGSEA. Trimming at V came to 0 bases and at J to 5 bases, leaving 1 base not matched to a gene. The CDR3 DNA reads as TGCAGCGTTGAAGATGGGACAGGGTATGGCTACACCTTC. Residues: CSVEDGTGYGYTF. The complete variable domain, with remaining parts taken from reference TRBV29-1 and TRBJ1-2, reads SAVISQKPSRDICQRGTSLTIQCQVDSQVTMMFWYRQQPGQSLTLIATANQGSEATYESGFVIDKFPISRPNLTFSTLTVSNMSPEDSSIYLCSVEDGTGYGYTFGSGTRLTVV.

This chain uses TRBV7-2 with TRBJ1-3; D gene uncertain. CDR1 and CDR2 (germline): SGHTA, FQGNSA. Trimming shortened V by 2 bases and J by 0 bases, and 11 bases separated the two germline ends. The CDR3 totals 16 residues. The DNA of the CDR3 is TGTGCCAGCAGCTTATCGCACAGAGTCTCTGGAAACACCATATATTTT. Translation gives CASSLSHRVSGNTIYF. Full variable domain (missing parts from reference TRBV7-2 and TRBJ1-3): GAGVSQSPSNKVTEKGKDVELRCDPISGHTALYWYRQSLGQGLEFLIYFQGNSAPDKSGLPSDRFSAERTGGSVSTLTIQRTQQEDSAVYLCASSLSHRVSGNTIYFGEGSWLTVV.

Turning to this clonotype: Without the conserved terminal phenylalanine or tryptophan, this CDR3 likely stems from a read error. The J gene is TRBJ2-5, the V gene TRBV6-2 or TRBV6-3; no clear D. V was clipped by 5 bases and J by 1 base, with 5 bases between them. The CDR3 has 12 amino acids. Germline V CDR1 and CDR2: MNHEY, SVGEGT. The CDR3 DNA is TGTGCCAGCAGTGCGGTCCAAGAGACCCAGTACCTC. It encodes CASSAVQETQYL.